The 6 T cell receptor beta chains below all came from one sample that was sequenced in a study of blood T cell repertoires in COVID-19. Some clones are missing from TCRdb's copy, which holds only in-frame ones; the method was immunoSEQ multiplex PCR. Of under 55,000 clones listed, under 90% were seen once; the top ten hold about 2.7%. Source material: peripheral blood. These receptors all come from a man between 50 and 59 years old with acute or convalescent COVID-19.

As to this clone: Within the sample, other DNA sequences also encode this same CDR3. The chain is built from TRBV2 and TRBJ1-1; 7 bases fit TRBD1. CDR1 and CDR2 (germline): SNHLY, FYNNEI. There are 13 residues in the CDR3. The ends lost 4 bases at V and 4 bases at J; junction bases unmatched: 3. The CDR3, as DNA: TGTGCCAGCAGTGGACAGGGTGGCACTGAAGCTTTCTTT. Amino acids: CASSGQGGTEAFF.

This rearrangement joins TRBV6-1 to TRBJ2-1, with 10 bases fitting TRBD2. The CDR3 runs to 15 residues. The germline V gene encodes CDR1 MNHNS and CDR2 SASEGT. Losses at the gene ends were 3 bases for V and 4 bases for J; bases not matched to a gene: 3. In DNA, the CDR3 is TGTGCCAGCAGTGAGGTAGCGGGGGGTTACAATGAGCAGTTCTTC. It encodes CASSEVAGGYNEQFF.

The chain combines TRBV5-1 with TRBJ2-1; D may be TRBD2 (5 bases). Germline V gives CDR1 SGHRS, CDR2 YFSETQ. There are 14 residues in the CDR3. With 4 bases removed from V and 7 bases from J, the gap between germline ends came to 15 bases. The CDR3 bases are TGCGCCAGCAGCCTACAGACCGGGGAAAATGAGCAGTTCTTC. Its protein product is CASSLQTGENEQFF.

V is TRBV3-1 (or the pseudogene TRBV3-2) and J is TRBJ1-1; tentatively, D is TRBD1 (6 bases). The germline V gene encodes CDR1 LGHDT and CDR2 YNNKEL (reference sequence). CDR3 size: 13 residues. V lost 4 bases and J 6 bases, leaving 12 bases between the germline ends. The CDR3 sequence: CASSPGQTAEAFF. The DNA of the CDR3 is TGTGCCAGCAGCCCCGGACAGACGGCTGAAGCTTTCTTT.

This clone has only a few counts. The chain links TRBV7-9 to TRBJ1-1, with D hard to call. The CDR3 runs 13 residues. Germline CDR1 and CDR2: SEHNR and FQNEAQ (reference sequence). Trimming removed 7 bases at V and 6 bases at J, with 15 bases between. CDR3 in DNA: TGTGCCAGCATCCTAAGGAGGGAGGCTGAAGCTTTCTTT. This gives the protein CASILRREAEAFF. Variable domain in full (rest from reference TRBV7-9 and TRBJ1-1): DTGVSQNPRHKITKRGQNVTFRCDPISEHNRLYWYRQTLGQGPEFLTYFQNEAQLEKSRLLSDRFSAERPKGSFSTLEIQRTEQGDSAMYLCASILRREAEAFFGQGTRLTVV.

This clone was detected once. The V call is TRBV11-2, the J call TRBJ1-6, with 10 bases fitting TRBD1. Trimming cost V 1 base and J 9 bases; bases outside gene matches: 6. Germline V gene lookup returns CDR1 SGHAT and CDR2 FQNNGV. The CDR3 spans 16 residues. The DNA for the CDR3 is TGTGCCAGCAGCTTAGGTGTCGGGACAGGGGTTTCACCCCTCCACTTT. It codes for CASSLGVGTGVSPLHF.